The sequence of this T cell receptor beta chain was determined in a study of PD-L1 blockade in urothelial cancer. Study details: Patients arrived having already received 0 to 3 prior chemotherapy regimens. T cells numbered a median of about 150,000 in the blood samples. General study results and limits: The study found that durable-benefit patients expanded tumor-associated blood clones more at 3 weeks.

Some clones are missing from TCRdb's copy, which holds only in-frame ones; the method was immunoSEQ multiplex PCR. Here the sample spans around 130,000 clones, about 81% being singletons. The CDR3 is 14 amino acids. CDR1 is MDHEN and CDR2 is SYDVKM in the germline V gene. Trimming removed 6 bases from V and 7 bases from J, with 16 bases in between. As for time point: pretreatment peripheral blood. In regard to this clone: The antigen is undetermined.

The chain has TRBV28 and TRBJ2-1; no firm D call. Sample: PBMCs, taken around atezolizumab (anti-PD-L1) treatment. This clonotype was sampled from a man aged 45 to 65 with urothelial cancer. The CDR3 sequence: CASRPGQTGNEQFF. CDR3 in DNA: TGTGCCAGCAGGCCAGGTCAAACTGGGAATGAGCAGTTCTTC.